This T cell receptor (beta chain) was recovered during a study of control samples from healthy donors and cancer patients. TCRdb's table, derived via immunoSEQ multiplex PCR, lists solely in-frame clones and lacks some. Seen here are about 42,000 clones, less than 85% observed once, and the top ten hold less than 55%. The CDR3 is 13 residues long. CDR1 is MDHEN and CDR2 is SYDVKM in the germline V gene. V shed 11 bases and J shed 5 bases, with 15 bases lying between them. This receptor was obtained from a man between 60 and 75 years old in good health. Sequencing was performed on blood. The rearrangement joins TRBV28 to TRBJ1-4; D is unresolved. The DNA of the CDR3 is TGTGCCCATACCCGGGCTCGAAATGAAAAACTGTTTTTT. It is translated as CAHTRARNEKLFF.